Presented here are 5 T cell receptor beta chains from one specimen sequenced in a study of Graves' ophthalmopathy and Graves' hyperthyroidism. Using RNA transcripts, the TCR beta CDR3 regions were amplified. Scientists carried out first-round RT-PCR using HTBI primers and then a second-round multiplex PCR. One entry per CDR3 protein results from TCRdb running MiXCR on the multiplex PCR reads. The table has around 1,000,000 distinct CDR3 sequences, 36% seen once. What was sequenced was peripheral blood or thyroid tissue (not recorded which). These receptor sequences come from an adult man with Graves' hyperthyroidism.

This clonotype was counted at least ten times. This chain joins TRBV29-1 and TRBJ1-4; TRBD1 matches 8 bases. Germline V gene lookup returns CDR1 SQVTM and CDR2 ANQGSEA. The CDR3 covers 13 residues. V lost 5 bases, J lost 8 bases, and 7 bases stayed unmatched. The CDR3 spells CSVLTGEDEKLFF. Written as DNA, the CDR3 is TGCAGCGTTTTGACAGGGGAGGACGAAAAACTGTTTTTT. Full variable domain (remainder filled in from reference TRBV29-1 and TRBJ1-4): SAVISQKPSRDICQRGTSLTIQCQVDSQVTMMFWYRQQPGQSLTLIATANQGSEATYESGFVIDKFPISRPNLTFSTLTVSNMSPEDSSIYLCSVLTGEDEKLFFGSGTQLSVL.

This clonotype showed up just a few times. The chain links TRBV19 to TRBJ1-1, with D perhaps TRBD1 (6 bases). CDR3 size: 18 residues. The V gene lost 2 bases and the J gene lost 3 bases, with 22 bases spanning the gap. The V gene's germline CDR1 is LNHDA and CDR2 SQIVND (reference sequence). The DNA for the CDR3 is TGTGCCAGTAGTATAAACACAGAACAGGGTGGTTGGCACACTGAAGCTTTCTTT. Translation gives CASSINTEQGGWHTEAFF.

The chain couples TRBV19 to TRBJ2-3; TRBD1 matches 7 bases. Trimming took 4 bases from V and 2 from J; bases not matched to a gene: 6. There are 15 residues in the CDR3. Germline loops: CDR1 LNHDA, CDR2 SQIVND (reference sequence). CDR3: CASSTYRGSTDTQYF. The CDR3 coding sequence is TGTGCCAGTAGTACTTACAGGGGTTCCACAGATACGCAGTATTTT.

V and J are TRBV15 and TRBJ1-2; 12 bases match TRBD1. This CDR3 region has 16 residues. The germline V gene has CDR1 LNHNV and CDR2 YYDKDF (reference sequence). V lost 2 bases, J lost 4 bases, and 5 bases stayed unmatched. Written as DNA, the CDR3 is TGTGCCACCAGCAGAACCGGGACAGGGGGCTTCTATGGCTACACCTTC. Translating gives CATSRTGTGGFYGYTF. The full variable domain, its missing parts supplied by reference TRBV15 and TRBJ1-2, is DAMVIQNPRYQVTQFGKPVTLSCSQTLNHNVMYWYQQKSSQAPKLLFHYYDKDFNNEADTPDNFQSRRPNTSFCFLDIRSPGLGDTAMYLCATSRTGTGGFYGYTFGSGTRLTVV.

This chain links TRBV10-3 with TRBJ1-4; D gene unclear. Between the trimmed V and J ends, which lost 3 bases and 4 bases, there was a span of 9 bases. Germline CDR1 and CDR2: ENHRY and SYGVKD. The CDR3 spans 14 residues. The CDR3 here is CAISESQNNEKLFF. The CDR3 DNA sequence: TGTGCCATCAGTGAAAGCCAGAATAATGAAAAACTGTTTTTT.